This note documents a single TCR beta chain sequence. Terminally differentiated effector memory CD45RA+ cells were excluded from the naive CD8 cells, which were CD45RO-negative and positively selected for CCR7. Assay execution proceeded at the deep level. Assay: immunoSEQ multiplex PCR; the TCRdb copy retains only in-frame clones and omits some. The table has a few million clones, about 94% seen once; the top ten hold under 2%. This entry comes from a study of shared clonotypes between healthy human individuals. This TCR was recovered from a man younger than 35 in good health. Some clones in this sample may be carry-over from other donors' samples. The sample was naive CD8+ T cells from PBMCs.

CDR3 DNA sequence: TGTGCCAGCAGCGAAAGGGGCTCCTACGAGCAGTACTTC. Protein: CASSERGSYEQYF. The chain has TRBV7-8 and TRBJ2-7, with a possible D match to TRBD1 (5 bases). The CDR3 is 13 residues long. Trimming shortened V by 5 bases and J by 0 bases, and 8 bases separated the two germline ends. CDR1 is SGHVS and CDR2 is FQNEAQ in the germline V gene.